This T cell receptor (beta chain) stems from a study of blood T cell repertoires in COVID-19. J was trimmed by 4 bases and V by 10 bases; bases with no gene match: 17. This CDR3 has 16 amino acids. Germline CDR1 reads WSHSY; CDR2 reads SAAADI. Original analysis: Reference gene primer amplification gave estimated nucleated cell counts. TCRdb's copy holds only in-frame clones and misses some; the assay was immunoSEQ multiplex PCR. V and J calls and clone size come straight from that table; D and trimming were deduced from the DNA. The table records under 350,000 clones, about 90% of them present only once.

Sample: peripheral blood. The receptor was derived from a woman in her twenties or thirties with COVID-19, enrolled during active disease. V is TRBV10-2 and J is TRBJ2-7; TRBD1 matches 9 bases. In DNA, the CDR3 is TGCGCCACTCTAGACTCCTTGGGGACAGGGCCGTACGAGCAGTACGTC. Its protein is CATLDSLGTGPYEQYV.